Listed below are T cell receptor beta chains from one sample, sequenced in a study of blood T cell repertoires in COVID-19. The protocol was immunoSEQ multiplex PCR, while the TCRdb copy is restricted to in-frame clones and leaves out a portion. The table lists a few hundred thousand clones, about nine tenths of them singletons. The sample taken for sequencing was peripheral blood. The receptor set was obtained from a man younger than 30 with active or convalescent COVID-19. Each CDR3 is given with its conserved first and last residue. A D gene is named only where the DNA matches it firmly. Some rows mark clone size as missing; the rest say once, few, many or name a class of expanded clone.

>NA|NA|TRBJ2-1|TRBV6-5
TGTGCCACCGGGGGACAGCACAATGAGCAGTTCTTC
CATGGQHNEQFF
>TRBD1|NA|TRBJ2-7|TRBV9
TGTGCCAGCAGCGTAGGGACAGGGGCCCGGGAGCAGTACTTC
CASSVGTGAREQYF
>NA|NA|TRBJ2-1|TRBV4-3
TGCGCCAGCAGCCAAGATATGGGACTTTACAATGAGCAGTTCTTC
CASSQDMGLYNEQFF
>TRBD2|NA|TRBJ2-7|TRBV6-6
TGTGCCAGCAGTTCCGGACTAGCGGGAGGCTACGAGCAGTACTTC
CASSSGLAGGYEQYF
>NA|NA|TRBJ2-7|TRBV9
TGTGCCAGCAGCGTAGCCGGGGGTACCCACGAGCAGTACTTC
CASSVAGGTHEQYF
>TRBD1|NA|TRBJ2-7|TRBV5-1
TGCGCCAGCAGCCCCTCCGGGACAGGGGCCTACGAGCAGTACTTC
CASSPSGTGAYEQYF
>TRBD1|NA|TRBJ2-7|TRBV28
TGTGCCAGCAGTTTTAGGGGGCCCTCCTACGAGCAGTACTTC
CASSFRGPSYEQYF
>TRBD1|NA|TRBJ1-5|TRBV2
TGTGCCAGCAGTGAAGGGGACAGGGCGATTTATAGCAATCAGCCCCAGCATTTT
CASSEGDRAIYSNQPQHF
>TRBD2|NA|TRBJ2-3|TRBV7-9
TGTGCCAGCATCATAGCGGGGGGGAGCTCTAGCACAGATACGCAGTATTTT
CASIIAGGSSSTDTQYF
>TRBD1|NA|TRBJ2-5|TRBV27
TGTGCCAGCAGTTTATCGGGGACAGTAGAGACCCAGTACTTC
CASSLSGTVETQYF
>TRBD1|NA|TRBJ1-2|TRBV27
TGTGCCAGCAGTTTGGGACAGAAGACCTATGGCTACACCTTC
CASSLGQKTYGYTF
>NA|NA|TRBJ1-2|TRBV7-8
TGTGCCAGCAGCTTAGCCGGGACACCTTATGGCTACACCTTC
CASSLAGTPYGYTF
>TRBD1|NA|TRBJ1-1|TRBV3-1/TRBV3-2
TGTGCCAGCAGCAGACAGGGGCACACTGAAGCTTTCTTT
CASSRQGHTEAFF
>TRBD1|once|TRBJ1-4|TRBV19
TGTGCCAGTAGTATCCGACAGGGGGTCGAAAAACTGTTTTTT
CASSIRQGVEKLFF
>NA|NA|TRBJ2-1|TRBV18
TGTGCCAGCTCACTAAGAGGCCAAACGGTCCACGAGCAGTTCTTC
CASSLRGQTVHEQFF
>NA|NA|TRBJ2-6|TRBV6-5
TGTGCCAGCAGTCCCGGCGGGGGGGCCAACGTCCTGACTTTC
CASSPGGGANVLTF
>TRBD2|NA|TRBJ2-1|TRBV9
TGTGCCAGCAGCCCAGACCTAGCTAGCGGGGTAACGAATGAGCAGTTCTTC
CASSPDLASGVTNEQFF
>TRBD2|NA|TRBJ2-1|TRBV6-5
TGTGCCAGCAGTCGGACTAGCGGGAGCCCCCTTGAGCAGTTCTTC
CASSRTSGSPLEQFF
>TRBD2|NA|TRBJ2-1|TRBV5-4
TGTGCCAGCAGACGAAGTCCTAGCGGGAGTAACAATGAGCAGTTCTTC
CASRRSPSGSNNEQFF
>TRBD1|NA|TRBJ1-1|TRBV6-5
TGTGCCAGCAGTTATCGGGACAGGATGAACACTGAAGCTTTCTTT
CASSYRDRMNTEAFF
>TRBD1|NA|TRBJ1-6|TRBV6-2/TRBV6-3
TGTGCCAGCAGCTCGACAGGGGGACGGTATAATTCACCCCTCCACTTT
CASSSTGGRYNSPLHF
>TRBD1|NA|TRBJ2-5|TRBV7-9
TGTGCCAGCAGCTTAGAGGCAGGACAGGGGCAAGAGACCCAGTACTTC
CASSLEAGQGQETQYF
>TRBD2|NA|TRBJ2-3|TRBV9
TGTGCCAGCAGCGTAGAGGGGGGACTAGCGGGCAGGGATACGCAGTATTTT
CASSVEGGLAGRDTQYF